A selection of T cell receptor beta chains follows, all from one sample in a study of technical replicates of blood from a few donors. Produced via immunoSEQ multiplex PCR; TCRdb's table is partial and in-frame only. The sample includes approximately 82,000 clones, about 91% of them seen just once. The sample was T cells isolated from PBMCs. These TCRs come from a human donor in good health. Some clones in this sample may be carry-over from other donors' samples. Each CDR3 is given without its conserved first and last residue. Fields, in order: J gene, V gene, CDR3 protein.

j_gene: TRBJ2-5; v_gene: TRBV11-2; CDR3aa: ASSPTRTGQETQY
j_gene: TRBJ2-7; v_gene: TRBV27; CDR3aa: ASSFHATGYDYEQY
j_gene: TRBJ2-7; v_gene: TRBV10-2; CDR3aa: ASSEAGGSSYEQY
j_gene: TRBJ2-1; v_gene: TRBV18; CDR3aa: ASSPGRPSYNEQF
j_gene: TRBJ2-1; v_gene: TRBV10-3; CDR3aa: AISESSSGPDNEQF
j_gene: TRBJ1-5; v_gene: TRBV5-8; CDR3aa: ASSLDHSQPQH
j_gene: TRBJ2-5; v_gene: TRBV5-1; CDR3aa: ASKGGGETQY
j_gene: TRBJ1-1; v_gene: TRBV9; CDR3aa: ASSVGNKWNRRNTEAF
j_gene: TRBJ1-1; v_gene: TRBV19; CDR3aa: ASSIAGANTEAF
j_gene: TRBJ2-2; v_gene: TRBV19; CDR3aa: ASLQGRGGTGELF
j_gene: TRBJ2-3; v_gene: TRBV7-2; CDR3aa: ASSLVGGGLTDTQY
j_gene: TRBJ2-1; v_gene: TRBV5-1; CDR3aa: ASSLSGTIYNEQF
j_gene: TRBJ1-3; v_gene: TRBV5-8; CDR3aa: ASSIKGGDGNTIY
j_gene: TRBJ1-1; v_gene: TRBV28; CDR3aa: ASSPGDRVNTEAF
j_gene: TRBJ2-6; v_gene: TRBV27; CDR3aa: ASSPLGANVLT
j_gene: TRBJ1-2; v_gene: TRBV2; CDR3aa: ASSEGTLNYGYT
j_gene: TRBJ2-3; v_gene: TRBV19; CDR3aa: ASSQAGSTDTQY
j_gene: TRBJ1-5; v_gene: TRBV6-6; CDR3aa: ASSPDRGRQPQH
j_gene: TRBJ1-2; v_gene: TRBV5-1; CDR3aa: ASSLEGRVISYT
j_gene: TRBJ1-2; v_gene: TRBV4-2; CDR3aa: ASSQDNGDRGDGYT
j_gene: TRBJ2-1; v_gene: TRBV5-8; CDR3aa: ATRLNLYNEQF
j_gene: TRBJ2-5; v_gene: TRBV13; CDR3aa: ASSMRDFQETQY
j_gene: TRBJ1-1; v_gene: TRBV30; CDR3aa: AQGSTEAF
j_gene: TRBJ2-1; v_gene: TRBV28; CDR3aa: ASSPVAGLPYNEQF
j_gene: TRBJ1-1; v_gene: TRBV29-1; CDR3aa: SVGPGGTEAF
j_gene: TRBJ2-1; v_gene: TRBV30; CDR3aa: AWTLGLAEYNEQF
j_gene: TRBJ1-4; v_gene: TRBV19; CDR3aa: ASADRRNEKLF
j_gene: TRBJ1-5; v_gene: TRBV7-3; CDR3aa: ASSLTGQRNQPQH
j_gene: TRBJ1-3; v_gene: TRBV5-1; CDR3aa: ASSFGNRDSGNTIY
j_gene: TRBJ2-3; v_gene: TRBV9; CDR3aa: ASSVVQATDTQY
j_gene: TRBJ1-3; v_gene: TRBV6-5; CDR3aa: ASSRTGRNTIY
j_gene: TRBJ2-7; v_gene: TRBV11-2; CDR3aa: ASSLGLALYEQY